These 17 T cell receptor beta chains came from one sample sequenced in a study of shared clonotypes between healthy human individuals. CD8 cells regarded as naive lacked CD45RO, were positively chosen for CCR7, and omitted terminally differentiated effector memory CD45RA+ cells. Using immunoSEQ multiplex PCR, the repertoire was profiled, and TCRdb retains in-frame clones only, with some absent. The sample yields about 2.1 million clones, roughly 91% seen once. The sample comprised naive CD8+ T cells from PBMCs. The origin of the receptors is a man between 18 and 35 years old in good health. Some clones in this sample may be carry-over from other donors' samples.

Written as DNA, the CDR3 is TGTGCCAGCTCACCGAATTCGATTTTAGGGAACGCAGGTACCGACACAGATACGCAGTATTTT. Amino acid sequence: CASSPNSILGNAGTDTDTQYF. The chain combines TRBV18 with TRBJ2-3; no definite D call. The V and J ends lost 3 bases and 2 bases respectively, with 30 bases between them. The CDR3 sequence is 21 residues long. Germline V lookup: CDR1 KGHSH, CDR2 LQKENI.

The chain links TRBV29-1 to TRBJ2-1; 7 nucleotides match TRBD2. Germline assignment: CDR1 SQVTM and CDR2 ANQGSEA. Unmatched junction bases numbered 11, after V lost 7 bases and J lost 2 bases. The CDR3 has 15 residues. This chain's CDR3 is CSGNSREAAYNEQFF. DNA of the CDR3: TGCAGCGGCAACTCCCGGGAGGCCGCCTACAATGAGCAGTTCTTC.

This chain joins TRBV29-1 and TRBJ2-7; 9 bases line up with TRBD1. This CDR3 spans 14 amino acids. V shed 5 bases, J shed 5 bases, and the junction held 10 bases outside the gene matches. The germline V gene has CDR1 SQVTM and CDR2 ANQGSEA. CDR3 region: CSVPGQGSFHEQYF. CDR3 nucleotide sequence: TGCAGCGTTCCGGGACAGGGTTCTTTCCACGAGCAGTACTTC.

The CDR3 DNA sequence: TGTGCCGCAGGTGGGGCGGGGTATTCCTACGAGCAGTACTTC. It yields the protein CAAGGAGYSYEQYF. The rearrangement links TRBV4-2 to TRBJ2-7; TRBD2 might be the D (6 bases). The CDR3 consists of 14 residues. CDR1 is LGHNA and CDR2 is YNFKEQ in the germline V gene. Deletions cut 11 bases from V and 1 base from J, with 18 bases between.

The chain joins TRBV10-1 to TRBJ1-2; D is undetermined. Trimming stripped 6 bases from V and 8 bases from J, with 7 bases between. The germline CDR1 and CDR2 sequences are WNHNN and SYGVQD (reference sequence). The CDR3 is made up of 10 amino acids. CDR3: CASREGGYTF. The CDR3 nucleotides read TGCGCCAGCAGGGAGGGCGGCTACACCTTC.

The chain recombines TRBV7-9 with TRBJ1-4; 7 bases fit TRBD1. There are 15 residues in the CDR3. The trim removed 3 bases at V and 8 bases at J, leaving 9 bases unmatched. Germline V gene data show CDR1 as SEHNR and CDR2 as FQNEAQ (reference sequence). This chain's CDR3 is CASSFPGTAEEKLFF. As DNA, the CDR3 is TGTGCCAGCAGCTTTCCTGGGACAGCGGAAGAAAAACTGTTTTTT.

This clone was seen just once. This chain uses TRBV7-9 with TRBJ2-7; D may be TRBD1 (5 bases). Germline CDR1 and CDR2: SEHNR and FQNEAQ (reference sequence). The V gene lost 5 bases and the J gene lost 5 bases, with 19 bases spanning the gap. The CDR3 length is 15 residues. The CDR3 loop is CASSPPLSQGHEQYF. The CDR3 bases are TGTGCCAGCAGCCCGCCGCTCTCCCAGGGCCACGAGCAGTACTTC.

As regards this clone: Since the CDR3 does not end with the conserved phenylalanine or tryptophan, this likely comes from a read error. The chain combines TRBV7-3 with TRBJ2-3, with a tentative D call TRBD2 (6 bases). The CDR3 has 15 residues. Germline CDR1 is SGHTA and CDR2 is FQGTGA. The V and J ends lost 5 bases and 1 base respectively, with 13 bases between them. CDR3 sequence reads: CASSPSASGTDTQYL. The CDR3 coding sequence is TGTGCCAGCAGCCCCTCCGCTAGCGGCACAGATACGCAGTATCTT.

The CDR3 DNA sequence: TGTGCCAGCAGCCAAGATTACCTGGGCAGGGTGAACACCGGGGAGCTGTTTTTT. Translation: CASSQDYLGRVNTGELFF. This rearrangement joins TRBV4-2 to TRBJ2-2; perhaps TRBD1 as D (5 bases). The CDR3 covers 18 residues. Germline assignment: CDR1 LGHNA and CDR2 YNFKEQ. Trimming took 0 bases from V and 1 from J, leaving 15 bases between them.

CDR3 residues: CASSFRGTGYNEQFF. CDR3 in DNA: TGTGCCAGCAGCTTTCGCGGGACAGGGTACAATGAGCAGTTCTTC. The V gene is TRBV9, the J gene TRBJ2-1, with 9 bases identical to TRBD1. Germline values: CDR1 SGDLS, CDR2 YYNGEE. The CDR3 totals 15 residues. Unmatched junction bases numbered 6, after V lost 4 bases and J lost 4 bases.

The chain links TRBV7-9 to TRBJ2-2; D is uncertain. Germline-derived CDR1 and CDR2 are SEHNR and FQNEAQ (reference sequence). Trimming stripped 3 bases from V and 1 base from J, with 18 bases between. The CDR3 contains 18 residues. CDR3 region: CASSLSLLKEGNTGELFF. CDR3 nucleotide sequence: TGTGCCAGCAGCTTGTCGTTGCTTAAGGAAGGGAACACCGGGGAGCTGTTTTTT. The entire variable domain, with the rest obtained from reference TRBV7-9 and TRBJ2-2, is as follows: DTGVSQNPRHKITKRGQNVTFRCDPISEHNRLYWYRQTLGQGPEFLTYFQNEAQLEKSRLLSDRFSAERPKGSFSTLEIQRTEQGDSAMYLCASSLSLLKEGNTGELFFGEGSRLTVL.

V gene TRBV5-1 combines with J gene TRBJ1-4; no reliable D call. Germline V gene lookup returns CDR1 SGHRS and CDR2 YFSETQ. The V end was cut by 2 bases, the J end by 5 bases, with 13 bases between. CDR3 length equals 15 residues. CDR3 bases: TGCGCCAGCAGCTTAGATCGGCAGGACAATGAAAAACTGTTTTTT. Its translation is CASSLDRQDNEKLFF.

With regard to this clone: The sample holds other DNA sequences that translate to the same CDR3. This chain connects TRBV6-5 to TRBJ2-7, with D maybe TRBD2 (5 bases). There are 13 residues in the CDR3. From germline, CDR1 is MNHEY and CDR2 SVGAGI. V was pared by 2 bases and J by 6 bases, with 11 bases between. CDR3 DNA: TGTGCCAGCAGTTACGGTCTAGCCGGCGAGCAGTACTTC. Amino acids: CASSYGLAGEQYF.

The gene calls are TRBV27 and TRBJ2-1; the match to TRBD2 covers 9 bases. CDR3 size: 14 residues. Germline values: CDR1 MNHEY, CDR2 SMNVEV (reference sequence). Trimming cost V 7 bases and J 6 bases; bases outside gene matches: 7. CDR3 bases: TGTGCCAGCAACATAGCGGGAGCCCCCAATGAGCAGTTCTTC. Translating gives CASNIAGAPNEQFF.

The J gene is TRBJ2-3, the V gene TRBV4-3, with 8 bases that match TRBD1. CDR1 and CDR2 (germline): LGHNA, YSLEER. This CDR3 has 15 amino acids. Trimming at V came to 3 bases and at J to 5 bases, leaving 7 bases not matched to a gene. The CDR3 protein is CASSQRDRSQDTQYF. The CDR3 bases are TGCGCCAGCAGCCAGAGGGACAGGAGCCAAGATACGCAGTATTTT.

This chain connects TRBV2 to TRBJ2-7; no clear D gene. This CDR3 spans 14 amino acids. Germline V lookup: CDR1 SNHLY, CDR2 FYNNEI. V dropped 3 bases and J dropped 4 bases, with 13 bases sitting between them. The CDR3 protein is CASSDGGFGYEQYF. CDR3 DNA: TGTGCCAGCAGTGATGGCGGCTTCGGGTACGAGCAGTACTTC.

The J gene is TRBJ2-7, the V gene TRBV2; TRBD1 matches 8 bases. The CDR3 is made up of 12 amino acids. In germline, CDR1 is SNHLY, CDR2 FYNNEI. V lost 7 bases to trimming and J lost 4 bases; unmatched junction nucleotides: 3. The CDR3 protein is CASNGQGYEQYF. DNA for the CDR3: TGTGCCAGCAATGGACAGGGATACGAGCAGTACTTC.